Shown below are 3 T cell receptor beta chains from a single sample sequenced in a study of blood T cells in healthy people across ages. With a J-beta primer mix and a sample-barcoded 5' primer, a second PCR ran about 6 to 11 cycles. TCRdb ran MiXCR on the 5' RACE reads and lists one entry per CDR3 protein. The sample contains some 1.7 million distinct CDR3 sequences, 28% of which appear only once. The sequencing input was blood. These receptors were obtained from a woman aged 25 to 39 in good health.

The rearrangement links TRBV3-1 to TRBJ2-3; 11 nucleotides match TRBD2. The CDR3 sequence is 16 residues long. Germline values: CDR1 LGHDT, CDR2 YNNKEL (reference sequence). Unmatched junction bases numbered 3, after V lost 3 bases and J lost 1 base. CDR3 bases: TGTGCCAGCAGCCAGCCGACTAGCGGGGGCACAGATACGCAGTATTTT. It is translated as CASSQPTSGGTDTQYF.

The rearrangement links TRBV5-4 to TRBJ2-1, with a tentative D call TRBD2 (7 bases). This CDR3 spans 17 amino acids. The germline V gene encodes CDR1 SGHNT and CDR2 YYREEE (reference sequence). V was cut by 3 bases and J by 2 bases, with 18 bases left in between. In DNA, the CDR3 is TGTGCCAGCAGCTCCGGTGGGGGGGCCTCGACCTACAATGAGCAGTTCTTC. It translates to CASSSGGGASTYNEQFF.

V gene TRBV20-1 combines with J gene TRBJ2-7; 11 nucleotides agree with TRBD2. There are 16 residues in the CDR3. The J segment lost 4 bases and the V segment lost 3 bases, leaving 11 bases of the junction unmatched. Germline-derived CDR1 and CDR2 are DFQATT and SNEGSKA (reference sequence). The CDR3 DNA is TGCAGTGCTAGTATTAGCGGGAGGGCCCGTTTATACGAGCAGTACTTC. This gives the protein CSASISGRARLYEQYF.